This T cell receptor (beta chain) was profiled in a study of blood T cell repertoires in COVID-19. About the study: Acute-phase and convalescent COVID-19 samples originated in the United States, Italy and Spain.

As originally analysed: By means of reference gene primer amplification, nucleated cell counts were estimated. TCRdb's copy holds only in-frame clones and misses some; the assay was immunoSEQ multiplex PCR. V, J and clone size reflect that table, while D and trimming were determined from the DNA. The table records about 82,000 clones, around 86% of them present only once. V was cut by 3 bases and J by 0 bases, with 11 bases left in between. The CDR3 runs to 15 residues. Looked up from germline, CDR1 is SGHDT and CDR2 is YYEEEE. The sequenced material came from peripheral blood. The sequence derives from a man older than 75 with acute or convalescent COVID-19. This sequence joins TRBV5-6 and TRBJ2-3, with TRBD2 as a possible D gene (7 bases). DNA for the CDR3: TGTGCCAGCAGCTGGGGCGGGGGCAGCACAGATACGCAGTATTTT. Translating gives CASSWGGGSTDTQYF.